This T cell receptor beta chain was found in a study of blood T cell repertoires in COVID-19. Study details: Researchers got acute and convalescent COVID-19 samples from the United States, Italy and Spain. The analysed material was cDNA or gDNA that came from T cells, B-cell-depleted T cells, or PBMCs.

Per the authors' pipeline: Quantification of nucleated cells was approximated via reference gene primer amplification. Some clones are missing from TCRdb's copy, which holds only in-frame ones; the method was immunoSEQ multiplex PCR. V and J calls plus clone size are reproduced from that table; the DNA served to infer D and trimming. This table has around 300,000 clones, approximately 88% appearing once. This CDR3 comprises 13 residues. V dropped 6 bases and J dropped 6 bases, with 12 bases sitting between them. The specimen sequenced was peripheral blood. The V call is TRBV12-3 or TRBV12-4, the J call TRBJ1-5; D is uncertain. This sequence was found in a man aged 50 to 60 with acute or convalescent COVID-19. The DNA for the CDR3 is TGTGCCAGCAGGACGGTAGGCGGTCAGCCCCAGCATTTT. Its protein product is CASRTVGGQPQHF.